The rows below give T cell receptor beta chains drawn from one sample of a study of blood T cell repertoires in COVID-19. Data came from immunoSEQ multiplex PCR; TCRdb stores just in-frame clones and leaves some out. This table has under 350,000 clones, about 86% appearing once. Sample: PBMCs or T cells enriched from blood (not recorded which). The receptors here all came from a middle-aged woman with acute COVID-19. Both conserved end residues are trimmed from each CDR3.

>TRBV14
ASSVQETQY
>TRBV4-3
ASSRRGTTEQF
>TRBV11-2
ASSLDTLGGGELF
>TRBV5-4
ASSLVLTGSRTEAF
>TRBV7-6
ASSSNLNQPQH
>TRBV15
ATSRGLDSPFLEKLF
>TRBV28
ASSVDRHPIQETQY
>TRBV5-4
ASSQDRGLVDEQF
>TRBV6-5
ASSRTGLGNQPQH
>TRBV11-2
ASSSRGTGINEQF
>TRBV7-3
ATPGGRRREKLF
>TRBV19
ASRPTGRVELNTEAF
>TRBV5-6
ASSFWWGAGANVLT
>TRBV7-3
ASSLMGGRGRSNTGELF
>TRBV14
ASSRGWDTEAF
>TRBV5-1
ASSDSGPIGNTIY
>TRBV27
ASSSRGEYLTLEQY
>TRBV19
ASSIEPPVSGNLKTQY
>TRBV19
ASSIDWGAEAF
>TRBV7-2
ASSPRGGTEAF
>TRBV7-3
ASSLGAAGAPGDEQF
>TRBV4-3
ASSTGRGHTEAF